Following are 3 T cell receptor beta chains from one sample sequenced in a study of CD8+CD57+ T cells in acquired aplastic anemia. The TCR beta profiling, which covered VDJ combination and CDR3 sequence, was carried out using genomic DNA as the template. One entry per CDR3 protein results from TCRdb running MiXCR on the reads. Of some 160,000 distinct CDR3 sequences in the sample, around 43% were seen once. All sequencing subjects had displayed CD8+CD57+ cell expansion on flow cytometry. The sequenced sample was sorted CD4+, CD8+, or CD8+CD57+ T cells (not recorded which) from PBMCs. These receptors came from a human donor with aplastic anemia.

Only a few counts were recorded for this clonotype. The rearrangement links TRBV18 to TRBJ1-1, with 7 bases matching TRBD1. Germline values: CDR1 KGHSH, CDR2 LQKENI. The ends lost 4 bases at V and 4 bases at J; junction bases unmatched: 12. The CDR3 has 16 amino acids. The CDR3: CASSRQDRSGGTEAFF. The CDR3 DNA follows: TGTGCCAGCTCACGACAGGACAGGTCAGGGGGCACTGAAGCTTTCTTT.

The chain carries TRBV11-2 and TRBJ2-1; 9 bases are a match to TRBD2. After removal of 4 bases from V and 9 bases from J, the junction contained 7 bases not matched to a gene. Looked up from germline, CDR1 is SGHAT and CDR2 is FQNNGV. The CDR3 loop spans 14 amino acids. The CDR3 reads CASSSERGAVEQFF. CDR3 DNA: TGTGCCAGCAGCTCCGAGCGGGGGGCAGTTGAGCAGTTCTTC.

This clonotype occurred many times. The rearrangement joins TRBV2 to TRBJ1-5; 10 positions match TRBD1. The CDR3 loop spans 13 amino acids. From germline, CDR1 is SNHLY and CDR2 FYNNEI. V was pared by 8 bases and J by 4 bases, with 2 bases of the junction left unmatched. This CDR3 reads CASSGQGNQPQHF. CDR3 nucleotides: TGTGCCAGCTCGGGACAGGGGAATCAGCCCCAGCATTTT. Full variable domain (rest looked up from reference TRBV2 and TRBJ1-5): EPEVTQTPSHQVTQMGQEVILRCVPISNHLYFYWYRQILGQKVEFLVSFYNNEISEKSEIFDDQFSVERPDGSNFTLKIRSTKLEDSAMYFCASSGQGNQPQHFGDGTRLSIL.